The 30 T cell receptor beta chains given below trace back to one sample, sequenced in a study of T cells after yellow fever vaccination. TCRdb reprocessed the 5' RACE reads with MiXCR, giving one entry per CDR3 protein. The sample records about 630,000 distinct CDR3 sequences, roughly an eighth being singletons. Sequenced here: PBMCs, sampled on the day of the yellow fever booster vaccination. All receptors derive from a man aged 25 to 40 who received the YFV17D yellow fever vaccine.

This clonotype was observed once. The J gene is TRBJ2-7, the V gene TRBV7-8; TRBD2 aligns across 10 bases. The V segment lost 4 bases and the J segment 5 bases; nucleotides outside the gene matches: 8. The CDR3 is 15 amino acids. Germline CDR1 reads SGHVS; CDR2 reads FQNEAQ. Here the CDR3 DNA reads TGTGCCAGCAGCTCTAGCGGGAGTAAAATCCACGAGCAGTACTTC. Residues: CASSSSGSKIHEQYF.

In this sample, this clonotype turned up a few times. The chain is built from TRBV19 and TRBJ2-1; 10 bases are shared with TRBD2. The CDR3 length is 17 residues. From germline, CDR1 is LNHDA and CDR2 SQIVND (reference sequence). J gave up 4 bases and V 4 bases, and 10 bases lay outside the gene matches. In DNA, the CDR3 is TGTGCCAGTAGTACTTATTCGACTAGCGGGCTTTACAATGAGCAGTTCTTC. Translating it yields CASSTYSTSGLYNEQFF. Complete variable domain (other parts from reference TRBV19 and TRBJ2-1): DGGITQSPKYLFRKEGQNVTLSCEQNLNHDAMYWYRQDPGQGLRLIYYSQIVNDFQKGDIAEGYSVSREKKESFPLTVTSAQKNPTAFYLCASSTYSTSGLYNEQFFGPGTRLTVL.

The chain recombines TRBV12-3 or TRBV12-4 with TRBJ1-1, with D maybe TRBD1 (6 bases). This CDR3 contains 14 residues. V lost 8 bases, J lost 0 bases, and 13 bases lay in between. CDR3 coding DNA: TGTGCCAGCGGACCGGGGGCGTTGAACACTGAAGCTTTCTTT. Amino acids: CASGPGALNTEAFF.

This sequence joins TRBV20-1 and TRBJ2-7, with 7 bases matching TRBD2. The CDR3 is 16 residues long. J gave up 7 bases and V 2 bases, and 17 bases lay outside the gene matches. Germline-derived CDR1 and CDR2 are DFQATT and SNEGSKA (reference sequence). CDR3 loop: CSARRRRASGLLEQYF. CDR3 DNA: TGCAGTGCTAGAAGGCGCCGAGCTAGCGGACTTTTGGAGCAGTACTTC.

The chain carries TRBV5-4 and TRBJ2-5; D might be TRBD2 (7 bases). This CDR3 contains 16 residues. Germline V CDR1 and CDR2: SGHNT, YYREEE (reference sequence). V was clipped by 4 bases and J by 5 bases, with 21 bases between them. The chain's CDR3 is CASSPRGQREGETQYF. In DNA form, the CDR3 reads TGTGCCAGCAGCCCACGAGGACAGCGGGAAGGGGAGACCCAGTACTTC.

V gene TRBV7-8 combines with J gene TRBJ2-1, with TRBD2 matching over 10 bases. This CDR3 spans 17 amino acids. Germline assignment: CDR1 SGHVS and CDR2 FQNEAQ. Germline trimming cut 6 bases from V and 1 base from J; bases unmatched to any gene: 9. The CDR3 here is CASRGWGLALSYNEQFF. In nucleotides, the CDR3 is TGTGCCAGCAGGGGCTGGGGACTAGCGCTATCCTACAATGAGCAGTTCTTC.

V is TRBV5-1 and J is TRBJ2-1; 9 bases agree with TRBD1. The CDR3 length is 16 residues. Looked up from germline, CDR1 is SGHRS and CDR2 is YFSETQ. Losses at the gene ends were 4 bases for V and 5 bases for J; bases not matched to a gene: 10. This CDR3 is CASSRSGQGIHNEQFF. CDR3 coding DNA: TGCGCCAGCAGCCGTTCGGGACAGGGTATCCACAATGAGCAGTTCTTC.

The chain's CDR3 is CSVGFRADKGGELFF. The CDR3, as DNA: TGCAGCGTTGGGTTCCGGGCGGATAAGGGCGGGGAGCTGTTTTTT. The chain recombines TRBV29-1 with TRBJ2-2; no clear D. Trimming stripped 4 bases from V and 7 bases from J, with 19 bases between. Germline values: CDR1 SQVTM, CDR2 ANQGSEA. This CDR3 contains 15 residues.

The table lists this clonotype with a few counts. J is TRBJ2-3 and V is TRBV5-4; a possible D gene is TRBD1 (6 bases). Germline-derived CDR1 and CDR2 are SGHNT and YYREEE (reference sequence). Trimming cost V 4 bases and J 3 bases, with 18 bases left between them. This CDR3 spans 16 amino acids. The CDR3 sequence: CASSVASGVGTDTQYF. The DNA of the CDR3 is TGTGCCAGCAGCGTCGCTTCAGGGGTCGGGACAGATACGCAGTATTTT.

This sequence joins TRBV7-2 and TRBJ1-2; D gene ambiguous. There are 12 residues in the CDR3. Germline CDR1 is SGHTA and CDR2 is FQGNSA. The ends were cut back, 5 bases at V and 6 bases at J, with 10 bases in the middle. CDR3 in amino acids: CASSAYRDGYTF. CDR3 bases: TGTGCCAGCAGCGCATACAGAGATGGCTACACCTTC. The full variable domain, in which reference TRBV7-2 and TRBJ1-2 provide the parts outside the CDR3, is GAGVSQSPSNKVTEKGKDVELRCDPISGHTALYWYRQSLGQGLEFLIYFQGNSAPDKSGLPSDRFSAERTGGSVSTLTIQRTQQEDSAVYLCASSAYRDGYTFGSGTRLTVV.

This chain links TRBV7-2 with TRBJ2-3, with D perhaps matching TRBD2 (5 bases). V lost 2 bases to trimming and J lost 2 bases, with 8 bases between them. CDR3 length equals 14 residues. The germline gives CDR1 SGHTA, CDR2 FQGNSA. The CDR3 DNA is TGTGCCAGCAGCTTAAGCCGGGACACAGATACGCAGTATTTT. It yields the protein CASSLSRDTDTQYF.

The chain recombines TRBV6-1 with TRBJ2-1; perhaps TRBD1 as D (6 bases). Trimming pared 6 bases from V and 2 bases from J, leaving 14 bases between. Looked up from germline, CDR1 is MNHNS and CDR2 is SASEGT. CDR3 length equals 15 residues. The CDR3 protein is CASRATGNPYNEQFF. In DNA, the CDR3 is TGTGCCAGCAGAGCTACAGGGAACCCCTACAATGAGCAGTTCTTC.

This clonotype was seen only a few times. V and J are TRBV20-1 and TRBJ2-1; 8 bases agree with TRBD1. The CDR3 is 13 amino acids. Germline V lookup: CDR1 DFQATT, CDR2 SNEGSKA (reference sequence). V shed 4 bases, J shed 3 bases, and the junction held 2 bases outside the gene matches. Here the CDR3 reads CSANRGYYNEQFF. In DNA, the CDR3 is TGCAGTGCTAACAGGGGGTACTACAATGAGCAGTTCTTC.

The chain uses TRBV10-1 and TRBJ2-5, with 9 positions matching TRBD1. This CDR3 is built from 16 residues. Per germline, CDR1 WNHNN and CDR2 SYGVQD (reference sequence). The J segment lost 0 bases and the V segment lost 6 bases, leaving 8 bases of the junction unmatched. CDR3 amino acids: CASRRKDRGHQETQYF. CDR3 nucleotide sequence: TGCGCCAGCAGACGAAAGGACAGGGGTCACCAAGAGACCCAGTACTTC.

The gene calls are TRBV7-2 and TRBJ1-2; D is ambiguous. The CDR3 has 16 amino acids. In germline, CDR1 is SGHTA, CDR2 FQGNSA. V shed 1 base and J shed 4 bases, with 16 bases lying between them. CDR3 coding DNA: TGTGCCAGCAGCTTAGGGGCAGTGTCCGCGGGCTATGGCTACACCTTC. Amino acids: CASSLGAVSAGYGYTF.

The gene calls are TRBV29-1 and TRBJ2-1; 7 bases line up with TRBD2. The CDR3 totals 15 residues. Germline V gene sequence: CDR1 SQVTM, CDR2 ANQGSEA. With V trimmed by 1 base and J by 0 bases, 3 bases remained unmatched. CDR3 residues: CSVEGREVSYNEQFF. Here the CDR3 DNA reads TGCAGCGTTGAAGGTCGGGAGGTCTCCTACAATGAGCAGTTCTTC.

This chain links TRBV14 with TRBJ2-6; TRBD1 might be the D (5 bases). CDR1 and CDR2 from the germline V gene are SGHDN and FVKESK. CDR3 length: 16 residues. V gave up 2 bases and J gave up 4 bases, with 12 bases separating them. The CDR3 coding sequence is TGTGCCAGCAGCCAAATTGGGGCCTCCGGGGCCAACGTCCTGACTTTC. As protein: CASSQIGASGANVLTF. Based on the CDR3 plus reference TRBV14 and TRBJ2-6, the full variable domain is EAGVTQFPSHSVIEKGQTVTLRCDPISGHDNLYWYRRVMGKEIKFLLHFVKESKQDESGMPNNRFLAERTGGTYSTLKVQPAELEDSGVYFCASSQIGASGANVLTFGAGSRLTVL.

V gene TRBV13 combines with J gene TRBJ1-2, with D perhaps matching TRBD1 (5 bases). This CDR3 contains 13 residues. V was cut by 9 bases and J by 2 bases, with 13 bases left in between. The V gene's germline CDR1 is PRHDT and CDR2 FYEKMQ (reference sequence). In DNA, the CDR3 is TGTGCCAGTACTTGGGGCGGAAACTATGGCTACACCTTC. Protein: CASTWGGNYGYTF.

This clonotype has ten or more counts. This chain links TRBV20-1 with TRBJ2-7, with D hard to call. This CDR3 region has 15 residues. V gave up 7 bases and J gave up 4 bases, with 23 bases separating them. Germline V gene sequence: CDR1 DFQATT, CDR2 SNEGSKA (reference sequence). The DNA of the CDR3 is TGCAGTGTTGGAAGCGTAGGCGGATCCGGGTACGAGCAGTACTTC. Residues: CSVGSVGGSGYEQYF.

The table lists this clonotype with many counts. The V gene is TRBV5-1, the J gene TRBJ2-7; maybe TRBD1 (5 bases). This CDR3 has 19 residues. Germline loops: CDR1 SGHRS, CDR2 YFSETQ. The V and J ends lost 4 bases and 2 bases respectively, with 28 bases between them. CDR3 bases: TGCGCCAGCAGCATAGAAGGCCCAGGGTCTTATGGCTCTCCCTACGAGCAGTACTTC. Translation: CASSIEGPGSYGSPYEQYF. Filled out from reference TRBV5-1 and TRBJ2-7, the complete variable domain reads KAGVTQTPRYLIKTRGQQVTLSCSPISGHRSVSWYQQTPGQGLQFLFEYFSETQRNKGNFPGRFSGRQFSNSRSEMNVSTLELGDSALYLCASSIEGPGSYGSPYEQYFGPGTRLTVT.

This clonotype has ten or more counts. The DNA of the CDR3 is TGCAGCGCTGTAGGGACTAGCGGGAGGATCTCTGGGGCCAACGTCCTGACTTTC. Protein sequence: CSAVGTSGRISGANVLTF. The chain employs TRBV29-1 and TRBJ2-6; TRBD2 matches 15 bases. The CDR3 has 18 amino acids. Germline V lookup: CDR1 SQVTM, CDR2 ANQGSEA. V trimming: 7 bases; J trimming: 0 bases; junction bases outside the gene matches: 7.

V and J are TRBV29-1 and TRBJ1-1, with D possibly TRBD1 on 6 matching bases. From germline, CDR1 is SQVTM and CDR2 ANQGSEA. V was cut by 7 bases and J by 0 bases, with 12 bases left in between. This CDR3 spans 13 amino acids. The CDR3 is CSADNRVNTEAFF. The CDR3 DNA reads TGCAGCGCTGATAACAGGGTGAACACTGAAGCTTTCTTT.

This sequence joins TRBV27 and TRBJ1-2, with D perhaps TRBD1 (5 bases). Germline V CDR1 and CDR2: MNHEY, SMNVEV (reference sequence). V lost 8 bases to trimming and J lost 7 bases, with 20 bases between them. The CDR3 length is 14 residues. Written as DNA, the CDR3 is TGTGCCAGCCGCTCGGGTGATGGGGCAGGTGGCTACACCTTC. Protein: CASRSGDGAGGYTF.

V usage is TRBV27 and J usage is TRBJ2-3, with D unclear. The CDR3 covers 15 residues. Germline lookup yields CDR1 MNHEY and CDR2 SMNVEV (reference sequence). The V and J ends lost 7 bases and 1 base respectively, with 15 bases between them. CDR3 nucleotide sequence: TGTGCCAGCACCCAAACGGAGCCCCGCACAGATACGCAGTATTTT. Translating gives CASTQTEPRTDTQYF.

As to this clonotype: One base away lies a much larger clone, so this may be a sequencing read error. J is TRBJ2-2 and V is TRBV7-8; D gene uncertain. V was cut by 5 bases and J by 3 bases, with 22 bases left in between. Germline V gene data show CDR1 as SGHVS and CDR2 as FQNEAQ. This CDR3 region has 18 residues. This CDR3 reads CASSLRMRRVGYTGELFF. As DNA, the CDR3 is TGTGCCAGCAGCCTCCGTATGCGAAGGGTCGGGTACACCGGGGAGCTGTTTTTT.

This clonotype was found a few times. V is TRBV24-1 and J is TRBJ2-1; D tentatively fits TRBD1 or TRBD2 (5 bases each). The CDR3 runs 14 residues. Trimming stripped 3 bases from V and 6 bases from J, with 11 bases between. In germline, CDR1 is KGHDR, CDR2 SFDVKD. Here the CDR3 DNA reads TGTGCCACCAGTGATCCCGGGGCCGCCAATGAGCAGTTCTTC. This translates into CATSDPGAANEQFF.

This clonotype was counted between two and nine times. The chain links TRBV12-3 or TRBV12-4 to TRBJ2-7; no reliable D call. This CDR3 has 14 residues. V was cut by 3 bases and J by 0 bases, with 9 bases left in between. This CDR3 is CASSFQVPSYEQYF. In DNA, the CDR3 is TGTGCCAGCAGTTTTCAGGTCCCCTCCTACGAGCAGTACTTC.

This clonotype was counted a few times. V usage is TRBV12-3 or TRBV12-4 and J usage is TRBJ2-3, with 12 bases that match TRBD2. The CDR3 is 17 amino acids. V lost 4 bases to trimming and J lost 2 bases; unmatched junction nucleotides: 7. CDR3 amino acids: CASSSALAGGVTDTQYF. The CDR3 region has the DNA TGTGCCAGCAGTTCCGCACTAGCGGGAGGTGTCACAGATACGCAGTATTTT.

This clonotype occurred a few times. The V call is TRBV7-3, the J call TRBJ2-3; D possibly corresponds to TRBD2 (6 bases). Per the germline V gene, CDR1 is SGHTA and CDR2 is FQGTGA. V was shortened by 6 bases and J by 2 bases, with 15 bases between the two germline ends. The CDR3 sequence is 15 residues long. The DNA for the CDR3 is TGTGCCAGCAGACGCACCCGGGACTCCACAGATACGCAGTATTTT. As protein: CASRRTRDSTDTQYF.

The rearrangement uses TRBV14 and TRBJ2-1; D gene uncertain. CDR3 length: 19 residues. The V gene's germline CDR1 is SGHDN and CDR2 FVKESK. Trimming pared 3 bases from V and 0 bases from J, leaving 21 bases between. CDR3 bases: TGTGCCAGCAGCCAGAAGACCTCTTATGTTCTAAGCTCCTACAATGAGCAGTTCTTC. Protein sequence: CASSQKTSYVLSSYNEQFF.